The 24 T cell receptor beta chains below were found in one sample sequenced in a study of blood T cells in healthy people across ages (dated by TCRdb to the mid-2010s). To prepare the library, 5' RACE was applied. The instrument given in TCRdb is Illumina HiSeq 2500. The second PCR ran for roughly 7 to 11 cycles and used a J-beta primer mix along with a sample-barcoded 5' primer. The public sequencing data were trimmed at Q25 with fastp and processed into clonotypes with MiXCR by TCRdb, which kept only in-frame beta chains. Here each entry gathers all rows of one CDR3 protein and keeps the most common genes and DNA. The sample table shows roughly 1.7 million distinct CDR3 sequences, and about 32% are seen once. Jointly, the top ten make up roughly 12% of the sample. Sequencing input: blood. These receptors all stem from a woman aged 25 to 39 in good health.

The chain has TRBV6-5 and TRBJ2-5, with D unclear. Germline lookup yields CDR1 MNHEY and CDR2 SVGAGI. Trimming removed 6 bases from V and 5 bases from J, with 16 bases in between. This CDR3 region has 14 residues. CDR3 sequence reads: CASRAASATETQYF. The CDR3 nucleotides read TGTGCCAGCAGAGCAGCCTCAGCGACCGAGACCCAGTACTTC.

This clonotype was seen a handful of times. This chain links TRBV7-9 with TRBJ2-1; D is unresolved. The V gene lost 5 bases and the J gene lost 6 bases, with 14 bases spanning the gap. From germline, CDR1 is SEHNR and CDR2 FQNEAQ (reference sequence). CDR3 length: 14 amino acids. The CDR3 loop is CASSVSRTFNEQFF. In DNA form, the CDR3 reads TGTGCCAGCAGCGTTAGTCGGACCTTCAATGAGCAGTTCTTC.

The CDR3, as DNA: TGTGCCAGCAGTTTTGCCGGGCGGGCAGCGGGGGCCTCCTACGAGCAGTACTTC. This gives the protein CASSFAGRAAGASYEQYF. The rearrangement joins TRBV28 to TRBJ2-7; 8 bases agree with TRBD2. The CDR3 spans 18 residues. The V and J ends lost 3 bases and 0 bases, in that order; junction bases with no gene match: 13. CDR1 and CDR2 (germline): MDHEN, SYDVKM.

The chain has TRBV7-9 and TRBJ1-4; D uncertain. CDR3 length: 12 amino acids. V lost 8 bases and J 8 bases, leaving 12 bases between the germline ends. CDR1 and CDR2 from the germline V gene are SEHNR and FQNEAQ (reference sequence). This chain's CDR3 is CASLGVGEKLFF. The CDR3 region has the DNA TGTGCCAGCCTCGGGGTTGGGGAAAAACTGTTTTTT.

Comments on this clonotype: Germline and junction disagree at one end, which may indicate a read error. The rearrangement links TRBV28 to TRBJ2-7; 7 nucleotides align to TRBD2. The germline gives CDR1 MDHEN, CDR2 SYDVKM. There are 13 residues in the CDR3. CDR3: CVSDGGYRYEQYF. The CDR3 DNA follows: TGTGTCAGCGACGGGGGGTATCGGTACGAGCAGTACTTC.

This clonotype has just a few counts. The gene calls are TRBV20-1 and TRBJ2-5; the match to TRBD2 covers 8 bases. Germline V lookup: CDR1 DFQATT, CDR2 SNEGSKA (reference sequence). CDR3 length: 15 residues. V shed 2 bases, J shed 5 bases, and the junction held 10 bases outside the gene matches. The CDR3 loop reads CSARNPGGPGETQYF. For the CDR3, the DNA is TGCAGTGCTAGAAATCCGGGAGGGCCAGGGGAGACCCAGTACTTC.

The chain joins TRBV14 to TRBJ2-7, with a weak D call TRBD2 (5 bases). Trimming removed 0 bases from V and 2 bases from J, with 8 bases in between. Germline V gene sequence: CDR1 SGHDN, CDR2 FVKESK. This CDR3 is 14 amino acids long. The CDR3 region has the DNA TGTGCCAGCAGCCAAGACTGGGGAGCCTACGAGCAGTACTTC. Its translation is CASSQDWGAYEQYF.

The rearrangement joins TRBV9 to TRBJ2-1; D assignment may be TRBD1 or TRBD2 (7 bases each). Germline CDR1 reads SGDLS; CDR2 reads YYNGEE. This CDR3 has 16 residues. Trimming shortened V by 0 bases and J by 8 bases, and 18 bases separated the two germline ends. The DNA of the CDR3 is TGTGCCAGCAGCGTAGCTGGGGGGGTAAGGGGGCATGAGCAGTTCTTC. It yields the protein CASSVAGGVRGHEQFF.

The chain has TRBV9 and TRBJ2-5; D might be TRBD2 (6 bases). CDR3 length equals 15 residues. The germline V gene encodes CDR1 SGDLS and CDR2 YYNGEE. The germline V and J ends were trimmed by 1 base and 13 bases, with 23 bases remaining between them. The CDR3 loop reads CASSVTGDKAGPPYF. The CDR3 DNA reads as TGTGCCAGCAGCGTAACTGGCGATAAAGCGGGTCCGCCGTACTTC.

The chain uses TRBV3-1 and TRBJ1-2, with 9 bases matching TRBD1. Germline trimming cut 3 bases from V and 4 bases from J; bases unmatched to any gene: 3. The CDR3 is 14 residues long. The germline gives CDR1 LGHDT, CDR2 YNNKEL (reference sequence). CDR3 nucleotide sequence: TGTGCCAGCAGCCAGGGGACAGGGAGCTATGGCTACACCTTC. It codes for CASSQGTGSYGYTF. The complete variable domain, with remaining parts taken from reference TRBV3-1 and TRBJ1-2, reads DTAVSQTPKYLVTQMGNDKSIKCEQNLGHDTMYWYKQDSKKFLKIMFSYNNKELIINETVPNRFSPKSPDKAHLNLHINSLELGDSAVYFCASSQGTGSYGYTFGSGTRLTVV.

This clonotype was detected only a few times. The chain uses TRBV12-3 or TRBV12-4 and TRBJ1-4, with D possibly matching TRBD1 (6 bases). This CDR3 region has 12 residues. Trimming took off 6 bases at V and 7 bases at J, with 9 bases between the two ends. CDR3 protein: CASRLDSEKLFF. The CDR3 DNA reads TGTGCCAGCAGACTGGACAGTGAAAAACTGTTTTTT.

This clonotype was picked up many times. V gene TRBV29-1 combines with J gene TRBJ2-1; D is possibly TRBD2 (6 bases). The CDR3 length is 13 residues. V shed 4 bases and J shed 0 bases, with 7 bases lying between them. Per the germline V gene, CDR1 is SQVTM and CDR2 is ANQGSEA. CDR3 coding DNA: TGCAGCGTTGGACTAGTCTCCTACAATGAGCAGTTCTTC. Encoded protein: CSVGLVSYNEQFF.

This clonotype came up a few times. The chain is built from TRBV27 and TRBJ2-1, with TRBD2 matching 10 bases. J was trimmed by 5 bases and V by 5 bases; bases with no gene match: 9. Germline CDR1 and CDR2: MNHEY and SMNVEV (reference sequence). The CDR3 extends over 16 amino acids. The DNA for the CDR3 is TGTGCCAGCAGTCCCCTCCCACTAGCGGGGAACAATGAGCAGTTCTTC. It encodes CASSPLPLAGNNEQFF.

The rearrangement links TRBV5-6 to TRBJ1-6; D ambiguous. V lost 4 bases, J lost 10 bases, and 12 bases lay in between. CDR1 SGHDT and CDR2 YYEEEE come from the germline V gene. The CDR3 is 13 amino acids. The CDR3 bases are TGTGCCAGCAGCCCCGACCTCTTCTCACCCCTCCACTTT. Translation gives CASSPDLFSPLHF. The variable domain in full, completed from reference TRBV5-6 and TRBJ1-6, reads DAGVTQSPTHLIKTRGQQVTLRCSPKSGHDTVSWYQQALGQGPQFIFQYYEEEERQRGNFPDRFSGHQFPNYSSELNVNALLLGDSALYLCASSPDLFSPLHFGNGTRLTVT.

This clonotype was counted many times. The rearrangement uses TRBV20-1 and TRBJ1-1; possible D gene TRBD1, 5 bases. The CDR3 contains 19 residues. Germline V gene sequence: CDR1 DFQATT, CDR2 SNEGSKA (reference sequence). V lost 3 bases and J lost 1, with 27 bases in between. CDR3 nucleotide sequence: TGCAGTGCTAGGGAACGAGAGAGATCGAAGGGGCGGGCGAACACTGAAGCTTTCTTT. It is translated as CSARERERSKGRANTEAFF.

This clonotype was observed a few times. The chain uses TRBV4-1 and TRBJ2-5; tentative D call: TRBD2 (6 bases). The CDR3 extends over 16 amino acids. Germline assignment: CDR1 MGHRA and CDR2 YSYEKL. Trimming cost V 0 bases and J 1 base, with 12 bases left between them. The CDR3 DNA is TGCGCCAGCAGCCAAGATGGGTCGGGAGTCCAAGAGACCCAGTACTTC. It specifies CASSQDGSGVQETQYF.

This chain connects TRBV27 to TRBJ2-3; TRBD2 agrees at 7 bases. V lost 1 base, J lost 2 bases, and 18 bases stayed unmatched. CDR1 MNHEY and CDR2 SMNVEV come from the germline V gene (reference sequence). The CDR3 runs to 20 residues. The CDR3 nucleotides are TGTGCCAGCAGTTTATTCGCCCTCCGTCTAGCGGAGACCGCCACAGATACGCAGTATTTT. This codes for CASSLFALRLAETATDTQYF.

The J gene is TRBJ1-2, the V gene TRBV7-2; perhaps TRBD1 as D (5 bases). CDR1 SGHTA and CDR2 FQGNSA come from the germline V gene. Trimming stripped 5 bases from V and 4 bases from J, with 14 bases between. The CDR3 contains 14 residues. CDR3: CASSRTGQPYGYTF. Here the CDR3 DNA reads TGTGCCAGCAGCCGTACGGGGCAGCCCTATGGCTACACCTTC.

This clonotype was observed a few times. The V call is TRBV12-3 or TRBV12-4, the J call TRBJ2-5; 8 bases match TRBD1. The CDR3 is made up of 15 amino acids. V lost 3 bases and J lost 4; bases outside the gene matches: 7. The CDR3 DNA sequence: TGTGCCAGCAGTTTGGTGACAGGGGTTATAGAGACCCAGTACTTC. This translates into CASSLVTGVIETQYF.

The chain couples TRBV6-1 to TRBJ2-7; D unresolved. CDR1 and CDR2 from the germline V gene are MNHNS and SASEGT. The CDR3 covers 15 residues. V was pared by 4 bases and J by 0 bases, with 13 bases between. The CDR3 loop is CASSVGRLSSYEQYF. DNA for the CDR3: TGTGCCAGCAGTGTAGGCAGGCTGAGCTCCTACGAGCAGTACTTC.

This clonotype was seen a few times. The CDR3 DNA reads TGTGCCAGCACCATTCTACCAGGGGGAACAGATACGCAGTATTTT. Translated, it gives CASTILPGGTDTQYF. The V gene is TRBV5-5, the J gene TRBJ2-3; TRBD1 aligns across 7 bases. After removal of 6 bases from V and 3 bases from J, the junction contained 10 bases not matched to a gene. Looked up from germline, CDR1 is SGHKS and CDR2 is YYEKEE (reference sequence). The CDR3 covers 15 residues.

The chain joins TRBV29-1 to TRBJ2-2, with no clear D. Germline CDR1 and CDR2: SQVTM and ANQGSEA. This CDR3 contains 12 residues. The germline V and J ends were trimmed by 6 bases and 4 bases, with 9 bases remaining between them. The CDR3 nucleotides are TGCAGCGTCAGATGGTCCACCGGGGAGCTGTTTTTT. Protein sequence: CSVRWSTGELFF.

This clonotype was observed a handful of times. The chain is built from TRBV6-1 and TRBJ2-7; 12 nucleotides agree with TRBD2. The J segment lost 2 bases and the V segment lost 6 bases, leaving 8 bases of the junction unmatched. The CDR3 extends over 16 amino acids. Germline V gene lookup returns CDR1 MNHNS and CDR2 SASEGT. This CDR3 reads CASRPGLAGGTYEQYF. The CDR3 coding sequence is TGTGCCAGCAGACCGGGACTAGCGGGTGGAACCTACGAGCAGTACTTC.

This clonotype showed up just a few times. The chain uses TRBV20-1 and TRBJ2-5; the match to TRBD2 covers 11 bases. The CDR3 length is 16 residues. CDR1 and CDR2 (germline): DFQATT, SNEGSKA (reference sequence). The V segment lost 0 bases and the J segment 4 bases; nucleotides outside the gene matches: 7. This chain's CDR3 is CSARDQTSGKGETQYF. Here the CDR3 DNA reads TGCAGTGCTAGAGACCAGACTAGCGGGAAGGGAGAGACCCAGTACTTC.